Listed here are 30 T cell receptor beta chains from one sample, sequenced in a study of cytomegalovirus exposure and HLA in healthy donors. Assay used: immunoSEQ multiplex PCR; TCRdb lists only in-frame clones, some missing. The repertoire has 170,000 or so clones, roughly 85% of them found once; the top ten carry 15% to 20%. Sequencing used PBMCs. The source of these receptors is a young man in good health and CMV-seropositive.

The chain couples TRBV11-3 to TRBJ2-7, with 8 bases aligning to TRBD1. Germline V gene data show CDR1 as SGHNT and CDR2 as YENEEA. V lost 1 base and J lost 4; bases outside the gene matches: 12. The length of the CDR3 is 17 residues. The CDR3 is CASSLVYPGGEGYEQYF. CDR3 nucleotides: TGTGCCAGCAGCTTAGTCTACCCAGGGGGCGAGGGATACGAGCAGTACTTC.

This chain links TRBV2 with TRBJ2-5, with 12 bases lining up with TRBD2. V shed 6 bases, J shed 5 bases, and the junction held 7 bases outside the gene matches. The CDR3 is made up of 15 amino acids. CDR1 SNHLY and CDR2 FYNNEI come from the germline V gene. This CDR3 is CASRGTSGPHETQYF. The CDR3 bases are TGTGCCAGCAGGGGGACTAGCGGGCCGCATGAGACCCAGTACTTC.

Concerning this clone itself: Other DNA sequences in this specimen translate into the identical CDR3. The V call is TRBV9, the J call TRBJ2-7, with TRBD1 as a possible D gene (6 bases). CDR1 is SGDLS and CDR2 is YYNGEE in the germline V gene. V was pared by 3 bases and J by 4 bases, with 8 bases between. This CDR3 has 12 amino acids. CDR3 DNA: TGTGCCAGCAGCGGGCAGGGGTACGAGCAGTACTTC. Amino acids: CASSGQGYEQYF.

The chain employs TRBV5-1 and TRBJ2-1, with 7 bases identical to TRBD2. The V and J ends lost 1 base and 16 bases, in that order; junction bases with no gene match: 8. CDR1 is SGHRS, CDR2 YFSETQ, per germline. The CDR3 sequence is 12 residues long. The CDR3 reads CASSLMGEGQFF. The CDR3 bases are TGCGCCAGCAGCTTGATGGGGGAGGGCCAATTCTTC.

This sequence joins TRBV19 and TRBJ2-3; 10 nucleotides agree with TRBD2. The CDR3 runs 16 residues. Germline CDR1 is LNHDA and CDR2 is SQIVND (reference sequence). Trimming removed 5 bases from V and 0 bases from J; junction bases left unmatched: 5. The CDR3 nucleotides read TGTGCCAGTAGTCCGGGACTAGCGTACAGCACAGATACGCAGTATTTT. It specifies CASSPGLAYSTDTQYF. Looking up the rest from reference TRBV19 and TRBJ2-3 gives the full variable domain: DGGITQSPKYLFRKEGQNVTLSCEQNLNHDAMYWYRQDPGQGLRLIYYSQIVNDFQKGDIAEGYSVSREKKESFPLTVTSAQKNPTAFYLCASSPGLAYSTDTQYFGPGTRLTVL.

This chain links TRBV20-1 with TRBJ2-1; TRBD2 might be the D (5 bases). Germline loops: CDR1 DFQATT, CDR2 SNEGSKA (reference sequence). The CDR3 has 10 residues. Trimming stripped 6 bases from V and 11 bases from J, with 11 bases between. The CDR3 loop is CSAFTSKQFF. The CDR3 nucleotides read TGCAGTGCCTTCACTAGTAAGCAGTTCTTC.

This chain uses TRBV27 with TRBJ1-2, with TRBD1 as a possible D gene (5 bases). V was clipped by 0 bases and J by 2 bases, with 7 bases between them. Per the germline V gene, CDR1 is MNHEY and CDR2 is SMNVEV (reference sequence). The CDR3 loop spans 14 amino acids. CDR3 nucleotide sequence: TGTGCCAGCAGTTTATCGGGGCCAAACTATGGCTACACCTTC. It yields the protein CASSLSGPNYGYTF.

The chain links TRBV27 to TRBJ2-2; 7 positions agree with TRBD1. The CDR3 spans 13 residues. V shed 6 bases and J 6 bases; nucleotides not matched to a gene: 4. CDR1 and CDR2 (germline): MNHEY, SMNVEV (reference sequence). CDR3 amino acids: CASRNRGAGELFF. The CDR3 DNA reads TGTGCCAGCAGGAACAGGGGTGCCGGGGAGCTGTTTTTT.

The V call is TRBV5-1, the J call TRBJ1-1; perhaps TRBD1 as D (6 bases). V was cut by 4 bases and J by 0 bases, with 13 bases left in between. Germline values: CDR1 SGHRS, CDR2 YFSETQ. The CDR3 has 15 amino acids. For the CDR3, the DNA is TGCGCCAGCAGCCAGGGACATACCATGAACACTGAAGCTTTCTTT. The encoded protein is CASSQGHTMNTEAFF.

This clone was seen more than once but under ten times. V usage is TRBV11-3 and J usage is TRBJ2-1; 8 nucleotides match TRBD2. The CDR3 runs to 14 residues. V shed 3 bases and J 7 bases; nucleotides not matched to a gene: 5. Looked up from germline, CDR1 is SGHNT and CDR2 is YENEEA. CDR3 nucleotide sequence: TGTGCCAGCAGCTTCGGGGGGGATCGAAATGAGCAGTTCTTC. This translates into CASSFGGDRNEQFF.

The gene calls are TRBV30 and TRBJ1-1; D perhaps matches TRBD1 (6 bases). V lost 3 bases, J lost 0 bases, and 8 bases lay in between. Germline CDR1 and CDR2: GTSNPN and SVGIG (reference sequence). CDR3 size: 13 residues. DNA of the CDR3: TGTGCCTGGAGGGGGGCAGTGAACACTGAAGCTTTCTTT. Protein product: CAWRGAVNTEAFF.

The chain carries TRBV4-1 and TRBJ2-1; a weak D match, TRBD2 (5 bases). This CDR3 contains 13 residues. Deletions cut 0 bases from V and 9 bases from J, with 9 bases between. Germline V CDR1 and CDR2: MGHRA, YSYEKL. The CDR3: CASSQERVTEQFF. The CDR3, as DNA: TGCGCCAGCAGCCAAGAGAGGGTAACTGAGCAGTTCTTC.

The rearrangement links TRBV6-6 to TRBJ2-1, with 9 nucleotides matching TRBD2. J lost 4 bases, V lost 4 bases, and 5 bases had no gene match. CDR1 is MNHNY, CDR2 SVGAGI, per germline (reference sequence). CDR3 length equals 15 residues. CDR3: CASSFSSGKYNEQFF. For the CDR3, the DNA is TGTGCCAGCAGTTTCTCTAGCGGGAAATACAATGAGCAGTTCTTC.

The CDR3 nucleotides are TGTGCCAGCAGCCTTAGACAGGGTTTGAATGAGCAGTTCTTC. Translating gives CASSLRQGLNEQFF. The V and J genes are TRBV7-8 and TRBJ2-1; TRBD1 matches at 7 bases. V gave up 5 bases and J gave up 7 bases; unmatched junction bases: 8. The CDR3 contains 14 residues. From germline, CDR1 is SGHVS and CDR2 FQNEAQ.

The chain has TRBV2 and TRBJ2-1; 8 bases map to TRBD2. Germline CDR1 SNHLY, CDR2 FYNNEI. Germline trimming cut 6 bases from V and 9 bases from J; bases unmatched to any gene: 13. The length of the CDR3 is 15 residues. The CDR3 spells CASRRNSGSTSEQFF. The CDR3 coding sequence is TGTGCCAGCAGGAGGAACAGCGGGAGTACGTCTGAGCAGTTCTTC.

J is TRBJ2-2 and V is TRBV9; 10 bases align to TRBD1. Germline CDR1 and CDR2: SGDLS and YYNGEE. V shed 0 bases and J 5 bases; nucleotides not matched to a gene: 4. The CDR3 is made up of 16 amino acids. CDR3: CASSVARTGGTGELFF. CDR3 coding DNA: TGTGCCAGCAGCGTAGCTAGGACAGGGGGGACCGGGGAGCTGTTTTTT.

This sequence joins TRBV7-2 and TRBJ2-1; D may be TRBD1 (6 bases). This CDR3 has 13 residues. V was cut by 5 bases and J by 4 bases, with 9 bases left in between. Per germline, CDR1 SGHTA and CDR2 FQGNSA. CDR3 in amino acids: CASSPGHYNEQFF. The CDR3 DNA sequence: TGTGCCAGCAGCCCGGGACATTACAATGAGCAGTTCTTC.

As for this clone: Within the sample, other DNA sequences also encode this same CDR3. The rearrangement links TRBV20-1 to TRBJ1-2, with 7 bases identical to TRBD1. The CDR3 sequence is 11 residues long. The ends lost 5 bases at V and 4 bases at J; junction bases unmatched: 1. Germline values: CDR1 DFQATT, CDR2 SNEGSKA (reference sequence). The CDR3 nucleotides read TGCAGTGCTCGGGACAGCTATGGCTACACCTTC. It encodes CSARDSYGYTF.

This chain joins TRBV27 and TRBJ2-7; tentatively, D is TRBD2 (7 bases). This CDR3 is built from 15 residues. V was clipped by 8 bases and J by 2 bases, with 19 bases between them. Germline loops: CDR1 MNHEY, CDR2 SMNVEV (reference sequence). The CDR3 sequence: CASQLLGGGTYEQYF. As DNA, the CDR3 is TGTGCCAGCCAATTACTGGGGGGGGGCACCTACGAGCAGTACTTC.

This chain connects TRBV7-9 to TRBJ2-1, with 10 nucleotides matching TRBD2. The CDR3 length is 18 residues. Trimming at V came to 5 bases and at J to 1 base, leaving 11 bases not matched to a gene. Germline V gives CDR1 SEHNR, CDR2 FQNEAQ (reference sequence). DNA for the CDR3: TGTGCCAGCAGCCCGTCCAGCGGGGGGGCGAGGTCCTACAATGAGCAGTTCTTC. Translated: CASSPSSGGARSYNEQFF. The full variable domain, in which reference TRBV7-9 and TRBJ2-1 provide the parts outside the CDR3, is DTGVSQNPRHKITKRGQNVTFRCDPISEHNRLYWYRQTLGQGPEFLTYFQNEAQLEKSRLLSDRFSAERPKGSFSTLEIQRTEQGDSAMYLCASSPSSGGARSYNEQFFGPGTRLTVL.

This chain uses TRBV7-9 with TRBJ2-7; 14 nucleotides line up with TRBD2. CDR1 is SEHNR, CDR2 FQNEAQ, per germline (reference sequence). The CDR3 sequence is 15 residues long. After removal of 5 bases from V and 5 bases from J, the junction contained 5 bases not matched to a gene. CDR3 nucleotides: TGTGCCAGCAGCGGGGAGGGACTAGCGGGAGACGAGCAGTACTTC. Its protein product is CASSGEGLAGDEQYF.

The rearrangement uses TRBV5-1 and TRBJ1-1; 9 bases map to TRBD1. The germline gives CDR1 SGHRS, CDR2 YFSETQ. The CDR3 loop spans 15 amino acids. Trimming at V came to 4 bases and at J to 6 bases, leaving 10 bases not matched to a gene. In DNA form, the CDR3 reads TGCGCCAGCAGCCCTACCGGGACAGGGAGGGCTGAAGCTTTCTTT. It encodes CASSPTGTGRAEAFF.

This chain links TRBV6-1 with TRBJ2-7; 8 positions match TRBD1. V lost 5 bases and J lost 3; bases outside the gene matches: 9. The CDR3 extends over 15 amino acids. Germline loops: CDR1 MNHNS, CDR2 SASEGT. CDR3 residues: CASSSRDRNFYEQYF. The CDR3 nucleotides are TGTGCCAGCAGTTCCCGGGACAGGAATTTCTACGAGCAGTACTTC.

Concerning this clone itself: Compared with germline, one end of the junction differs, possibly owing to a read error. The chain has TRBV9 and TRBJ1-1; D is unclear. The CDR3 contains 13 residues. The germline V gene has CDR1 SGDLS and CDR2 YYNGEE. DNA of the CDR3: TGTACCAGCAGCGTAAGTCAGTACACTGAAGCTTTCTTT. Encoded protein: CTSSVSQYTEAFF.

This chain's CDR3 is CAISESSLGEEQYF. The CDR3 region has the DNA TGTGCCATCAGTGAGTCGTCTCTAGGGGAAGAGCAGTACTTC. J is TRBJ2-7 and V is TRBV10-3; perhaps TRBD1 as D (5 bases). Germline V CDR1 and CDR2: ENHRY, SYGVKD. V was clipped by 0 bases and J by 7 bases, with 13 bases between them. This CDR3 region has 14 residues.

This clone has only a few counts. CDR3 sequence (DNA): TGTGCCACCAACCGCGACAGGGAAGAGACCCAGTACTTC. It encodes CATNRDREETQYF. The chain joins TRBV15 to TRBJ2-5, with 7 nucleotides matching TRBD1. The length of the CDR3 is 13 residues. V lost 7 bases and J lost 3; bases outside the gene matches: 5. CDR1 and CDR2 (germline): LNHNV, YYDKDF (reference sequence).

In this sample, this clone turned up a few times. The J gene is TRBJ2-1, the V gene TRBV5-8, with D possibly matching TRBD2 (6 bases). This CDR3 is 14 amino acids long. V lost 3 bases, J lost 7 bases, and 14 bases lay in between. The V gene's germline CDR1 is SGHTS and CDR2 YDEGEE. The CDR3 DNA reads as TGTGCCAGCAGCTCCCGGGACTCCTGGAATGAGCAGTTCTTC. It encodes CASSSRDSWNEQFF.

The CDR3 region is CASSKQGYGNTIYF. The CDR3 DNA is TGTGCCAGTTCGAAACAGGGGTACGGAAACACCATATATTTT. This chain uses TRBV28 with TRBJ1-3; TRBD1 agrees at 7 bases. V trimming: 9 bases; J trimming: 4 bases; junction bases outside the gene matches: 9. The CDR3 consists of 14 residues. In germline, CDR1 is MDHEN, CDR2 SYDVKM.

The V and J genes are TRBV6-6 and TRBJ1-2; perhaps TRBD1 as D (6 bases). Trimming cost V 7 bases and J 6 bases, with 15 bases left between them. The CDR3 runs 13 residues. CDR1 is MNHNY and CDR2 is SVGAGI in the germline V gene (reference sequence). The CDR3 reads CASNGAGVDGYTF. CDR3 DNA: TGTGCCAGCAATGGGGCAGGGGTGGATGGCTACACCTTC.

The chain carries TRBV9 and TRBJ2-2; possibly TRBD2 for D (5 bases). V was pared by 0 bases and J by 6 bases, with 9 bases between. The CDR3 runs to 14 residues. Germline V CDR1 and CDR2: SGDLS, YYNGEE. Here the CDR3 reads CASSVGGFPGELFF. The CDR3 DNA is TGTGCCAGCAGCGTAGGAGGGTTTCCCGGGGAGCTGTTTTTT.